This TCR beta chain was found in a study of blood T cell repertoires in COVID-19. Background on the study: Sites in the United States, Italy and Spain provided acute and convalescent COVID-19 samples. From T cells, B-cell-depleted T cells, or PBMCs came the material, which was cDNA or gDNA.

Per the study methods: Reference gene primer amplification gave nucleated cell count estimates. TCRdb keeps only in-frame clones here, not all; method: immunoSEQ multiplex PCR. The DNA gave D and trimming, while V, J and clone size come from that table. This sample has about 130,000 clones, with 85% found just once. V was clipped by 4 bases and J by 7 bases, with 26 bases between them. The CDR3 totals 17 residues. The sequenced sample consisted of peripheral blood. The clonotype was recovered from a man older than 75 with active or convalescent COVID-19. J is TRBJ2-7 and V is TRBV23-1, with TRBD1 as a possible D gene (6 bases). TRBV23-1 has ORF status, its function being uncertain. CDR3 region: CASSRRHWDTRCREQYF. The DNA of the CDR3 is TGCGCCAGCAGTCGGCGGCATTGGGACACCCGATGCAGGGAGCAGTACTTC.